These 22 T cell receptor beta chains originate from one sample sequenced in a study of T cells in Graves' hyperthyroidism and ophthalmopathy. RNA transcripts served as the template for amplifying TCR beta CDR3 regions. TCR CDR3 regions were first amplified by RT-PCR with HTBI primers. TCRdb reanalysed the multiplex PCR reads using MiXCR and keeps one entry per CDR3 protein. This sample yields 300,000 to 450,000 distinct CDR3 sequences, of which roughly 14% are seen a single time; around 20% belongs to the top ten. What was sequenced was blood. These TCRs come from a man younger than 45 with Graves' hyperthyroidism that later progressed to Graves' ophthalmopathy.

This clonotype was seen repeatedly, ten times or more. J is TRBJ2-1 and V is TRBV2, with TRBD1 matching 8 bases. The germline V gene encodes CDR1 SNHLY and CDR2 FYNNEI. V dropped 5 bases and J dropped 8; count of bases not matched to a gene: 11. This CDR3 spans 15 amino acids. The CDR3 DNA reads TGTGCCAGCAGTCCAGGACAGGGCTCGTCTTATGAGCAGTTCTTC. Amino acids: CASSPGQGSSYEQFF.

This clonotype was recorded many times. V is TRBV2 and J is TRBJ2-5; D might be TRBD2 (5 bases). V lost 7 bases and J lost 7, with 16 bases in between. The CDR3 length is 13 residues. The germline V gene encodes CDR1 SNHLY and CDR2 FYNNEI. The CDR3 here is CASKWAPAGTQYF. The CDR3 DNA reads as TGTGCCAGCAAATGGGCCCCGGCGGGGACCCAGTACTTC.

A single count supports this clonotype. The CDR3 DNA reads as TGTGCCAGCACCCCCCCCCAGCGGGCCCACACAGATACGCAGTATTTT. Translation: CASTPPQRAHTDTQYF. The chain couples TRBV2 to TRBJ2-3; TRBD2 is a possible D gene (6 bases). CDR3 length: 16 amino acids. Per germline, CDR1 SNHLY and CDR2 FYNNEI. V gave up 7 bases and J gave up 2 bases, with 19 bases separating them.

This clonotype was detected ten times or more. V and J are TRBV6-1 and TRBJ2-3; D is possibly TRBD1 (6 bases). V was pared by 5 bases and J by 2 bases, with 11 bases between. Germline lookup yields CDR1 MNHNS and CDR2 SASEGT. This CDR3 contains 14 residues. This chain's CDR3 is CASSRQGFTDTQYF. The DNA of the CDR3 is TGTGCCAGCAGTCGGCAGGGGTTCACAGATACGCAGTATTTT.

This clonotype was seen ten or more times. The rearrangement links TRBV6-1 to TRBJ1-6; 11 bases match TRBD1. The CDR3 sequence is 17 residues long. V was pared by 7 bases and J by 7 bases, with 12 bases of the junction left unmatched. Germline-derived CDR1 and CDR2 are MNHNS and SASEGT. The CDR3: CASTLGQGAVLNSPLHF. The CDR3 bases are TGTGCCAGCACCCTAGGACAGGGGGCTGTATTGAATTCACCCCTCCACTTT.

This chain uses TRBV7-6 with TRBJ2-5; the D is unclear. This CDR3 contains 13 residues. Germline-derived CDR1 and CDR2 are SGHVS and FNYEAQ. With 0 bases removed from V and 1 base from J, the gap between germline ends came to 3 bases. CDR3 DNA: TGTGCCAGCAGCTTAGCTACCCAAGAGACCCAGTACTTC. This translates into CASSLATQETQYF.

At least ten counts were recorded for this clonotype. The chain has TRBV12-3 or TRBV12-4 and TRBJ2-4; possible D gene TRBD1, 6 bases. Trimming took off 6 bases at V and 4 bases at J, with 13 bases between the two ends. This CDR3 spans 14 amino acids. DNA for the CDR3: TGTGCCAGCAGGGATACAGGGCCAAAAAACATTCAGTACTTC. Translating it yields CASRDTGPKNIQYF.

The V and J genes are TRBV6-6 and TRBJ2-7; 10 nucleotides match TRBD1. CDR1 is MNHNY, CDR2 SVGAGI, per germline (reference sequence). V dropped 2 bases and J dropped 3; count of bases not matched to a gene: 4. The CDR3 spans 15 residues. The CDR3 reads CASSYVGTGDYEQYF. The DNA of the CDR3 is TGTGCCAGCAGTTACGTCGGGACAGGGGACTACGAGCAGTACTTC.

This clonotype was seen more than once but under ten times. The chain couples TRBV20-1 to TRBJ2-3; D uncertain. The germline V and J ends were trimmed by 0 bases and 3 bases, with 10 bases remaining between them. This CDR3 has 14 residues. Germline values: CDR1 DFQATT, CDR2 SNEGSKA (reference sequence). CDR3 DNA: TGCAGTGCTAGAGAGCTTAGCTCGACAGATACGCAGTATTTT. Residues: CSARELSSTDTQYF.

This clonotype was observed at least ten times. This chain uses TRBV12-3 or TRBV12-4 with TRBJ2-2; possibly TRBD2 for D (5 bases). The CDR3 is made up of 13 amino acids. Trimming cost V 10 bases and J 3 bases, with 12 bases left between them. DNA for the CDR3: TGTGCCATCCCGACCGGGGACACCGGGGAGCTGTTTTTT. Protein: CAIPTGDTGELFF.

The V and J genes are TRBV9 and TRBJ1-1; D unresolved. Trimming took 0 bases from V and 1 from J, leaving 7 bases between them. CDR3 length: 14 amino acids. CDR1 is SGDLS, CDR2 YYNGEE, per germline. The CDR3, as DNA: TGTGCCAGCAGCGTAGAAGGCCAGAACACTGAAGCTTTCTTT. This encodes CASSVEGQNTEAFF. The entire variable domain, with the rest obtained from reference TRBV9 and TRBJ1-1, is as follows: DSGVTQTPKHLITATGQRVTLRCSPRSGDLSVYWYQQSLDQGLQFLIQYYNGEERAKGNILERFSAQQFPDLHSELNLSSLELGDSALYFCASSVEGQNTEAFFGQGTRLTVV.

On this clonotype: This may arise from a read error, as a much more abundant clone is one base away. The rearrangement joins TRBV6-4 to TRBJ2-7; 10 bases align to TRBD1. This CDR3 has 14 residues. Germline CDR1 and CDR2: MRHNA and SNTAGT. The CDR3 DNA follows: TGTGCCAGCCTGGGACAGGGGACATCCTACGAGCGGTACTTC. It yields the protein CASLGQGTSYERYF.

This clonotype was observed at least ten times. The CDR3 loop is CASSLSSGGLYNEQFF. The CDR3 DNA sequence: TGTGCCAGCAGTTTATCTTCGGGGGGGCTCTACAATGAGCAGTTCTTC. The V call is TRBV27, the J call TRBJ2-1; 8 positions agree with TRBD2. CDR1 and CDR2 from the germline V gene are MNHEY and SMNVEV (reference sequence). J gave up 3 bases and V 0 bases, and 4 bases lay outside the gene matches. The CDR3 contains 16 residues.

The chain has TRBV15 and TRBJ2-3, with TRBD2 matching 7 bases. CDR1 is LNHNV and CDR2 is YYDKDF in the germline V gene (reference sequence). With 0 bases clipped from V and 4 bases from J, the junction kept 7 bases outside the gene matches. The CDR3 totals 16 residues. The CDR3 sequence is CATSRDGAGRADTQYF. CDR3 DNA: TGTGCCACCAGCAGAGATGGGGCGGGGAGGGCAGATACGCAGTATTTT.

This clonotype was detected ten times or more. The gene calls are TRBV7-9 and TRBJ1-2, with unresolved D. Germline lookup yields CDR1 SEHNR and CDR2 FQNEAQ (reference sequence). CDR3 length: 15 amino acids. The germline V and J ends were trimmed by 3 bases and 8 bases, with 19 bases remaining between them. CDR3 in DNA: TGTGCCAGCAGCTTTCCGGAGGGAACTCTATTGGGCTACACCTTC. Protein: CASSFPEGTLLGYTF. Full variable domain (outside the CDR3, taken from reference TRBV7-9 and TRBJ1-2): DTGVSQNPRHKITKRGQNVTFRCDPISEHNRLYWYRQTLGQGPEFLTYFQNEAQLEKSRLLSDRFSAERPKGSFSTLEIQRTEQGDSAMYLCASSFPEGTLLGYTFGSGTRLTVV.

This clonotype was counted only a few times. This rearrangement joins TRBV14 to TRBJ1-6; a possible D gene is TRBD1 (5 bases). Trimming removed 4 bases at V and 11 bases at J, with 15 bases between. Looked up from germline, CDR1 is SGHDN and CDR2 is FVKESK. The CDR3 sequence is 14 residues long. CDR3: CASSLQRGIPPLHF. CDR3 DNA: TGTGCCAGCAGCCTTCAGCGGGGGATACCACCCCTCCACTTT.

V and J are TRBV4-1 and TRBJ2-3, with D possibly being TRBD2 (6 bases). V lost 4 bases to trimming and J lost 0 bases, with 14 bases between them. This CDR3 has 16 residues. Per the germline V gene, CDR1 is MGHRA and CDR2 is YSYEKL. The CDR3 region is CASSLPGGTSTDTQYF. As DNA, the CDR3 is TGCGCCAGCAGCCTCCCCGGAGGGACTAGCACAGATACGCAGTATTTT.

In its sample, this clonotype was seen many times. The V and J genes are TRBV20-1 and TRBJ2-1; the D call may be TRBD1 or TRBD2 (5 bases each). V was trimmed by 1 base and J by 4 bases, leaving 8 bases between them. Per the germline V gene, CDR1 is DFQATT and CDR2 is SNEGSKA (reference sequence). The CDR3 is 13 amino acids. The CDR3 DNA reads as TGCAGTGCTAGAGCGGGACCTTACAATGAGCAGTTCTTC. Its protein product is CSARAGPYNEQFF.

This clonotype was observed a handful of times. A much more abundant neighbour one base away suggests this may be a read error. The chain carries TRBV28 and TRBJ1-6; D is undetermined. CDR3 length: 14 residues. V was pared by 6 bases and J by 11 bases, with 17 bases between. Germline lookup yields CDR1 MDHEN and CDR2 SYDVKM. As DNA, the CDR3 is TGTGCCAGCAGCCCCCGCGGGGTGTATCCACCCCTCCACTTT. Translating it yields CASSPRGVYPPLHF.

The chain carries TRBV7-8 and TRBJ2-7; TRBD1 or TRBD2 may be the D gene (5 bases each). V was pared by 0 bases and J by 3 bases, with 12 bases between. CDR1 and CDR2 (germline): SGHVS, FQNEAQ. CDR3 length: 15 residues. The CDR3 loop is CASSLARGEVYEQYF. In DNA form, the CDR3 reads TGTGCCAGCAGCTTAGCCCGGGGCGAGGTCTACGAGCAGTACTTC.

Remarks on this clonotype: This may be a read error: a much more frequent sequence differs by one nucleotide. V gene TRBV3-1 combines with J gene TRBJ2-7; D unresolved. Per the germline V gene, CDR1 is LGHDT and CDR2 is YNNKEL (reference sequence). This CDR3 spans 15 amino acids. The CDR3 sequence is CASSQDRWATYEQHF. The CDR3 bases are TGTGCCAGCAGCCAAGATAGGTGGGCAACCTACGAGCAGCACTTC.

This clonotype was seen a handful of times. The CDR3 protein is CASSLPRTGPGANVLTF. CDR3 sequence (DNA): TGTGCCAGCAGCTTACCTAGGACCGGTCCTGGGGCCAACGTCCTGACTTTC. The chain joins TRBV7-9 to TRBJ2-6; no clear D. Germline-derived CDR1 and CDR2 are SEHNR and FQNEAQ (reference sequence). CDR3 length equals 17 residues. V shed 2 bases and J shed 2 bases, with 13 bases lying between them.